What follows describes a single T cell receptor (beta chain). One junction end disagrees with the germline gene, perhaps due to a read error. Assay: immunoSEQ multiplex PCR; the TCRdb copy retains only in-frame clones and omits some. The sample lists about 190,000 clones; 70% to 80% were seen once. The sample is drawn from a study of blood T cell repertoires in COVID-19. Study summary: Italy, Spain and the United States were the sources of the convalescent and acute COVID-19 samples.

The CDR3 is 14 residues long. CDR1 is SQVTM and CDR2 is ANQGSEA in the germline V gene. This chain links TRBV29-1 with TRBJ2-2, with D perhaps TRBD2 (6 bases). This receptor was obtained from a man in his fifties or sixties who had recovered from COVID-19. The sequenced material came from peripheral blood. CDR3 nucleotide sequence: TGCAGCGTTGACGGGCTAGCGAATACCGGGGAGCTGTTTTTT. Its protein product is CSVDGLANTGELFF.